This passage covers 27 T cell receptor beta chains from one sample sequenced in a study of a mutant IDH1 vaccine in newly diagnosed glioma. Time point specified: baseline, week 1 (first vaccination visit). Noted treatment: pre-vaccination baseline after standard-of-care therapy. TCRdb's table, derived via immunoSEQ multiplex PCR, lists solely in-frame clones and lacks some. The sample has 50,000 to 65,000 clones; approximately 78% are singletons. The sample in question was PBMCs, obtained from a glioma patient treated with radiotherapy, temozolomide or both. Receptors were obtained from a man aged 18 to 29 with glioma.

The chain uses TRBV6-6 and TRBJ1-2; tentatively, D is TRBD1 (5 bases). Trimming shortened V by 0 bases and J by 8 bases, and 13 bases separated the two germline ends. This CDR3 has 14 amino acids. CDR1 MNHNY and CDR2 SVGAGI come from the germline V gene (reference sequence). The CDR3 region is CASSYSNGGDGYTF. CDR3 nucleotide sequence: TGTGCCAGCAGTTACTCGAACGGAGGGGACGGCTACACCTTC.

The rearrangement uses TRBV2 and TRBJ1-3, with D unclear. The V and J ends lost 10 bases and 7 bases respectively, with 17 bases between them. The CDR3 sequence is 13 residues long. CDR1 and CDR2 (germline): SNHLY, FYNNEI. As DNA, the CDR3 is TGTGCCACCCTGGAGGACCTAGGGAACACCATATATTTT. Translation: CATLEDLGNTIYF.

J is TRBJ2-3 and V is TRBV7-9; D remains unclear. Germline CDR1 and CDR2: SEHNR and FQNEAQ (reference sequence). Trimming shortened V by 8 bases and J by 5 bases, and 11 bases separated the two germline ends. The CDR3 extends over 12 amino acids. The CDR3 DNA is TGTGCCAGCTTACGATTTGGAGATACGCAGTATTTT. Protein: CASLRFGDTQYF.

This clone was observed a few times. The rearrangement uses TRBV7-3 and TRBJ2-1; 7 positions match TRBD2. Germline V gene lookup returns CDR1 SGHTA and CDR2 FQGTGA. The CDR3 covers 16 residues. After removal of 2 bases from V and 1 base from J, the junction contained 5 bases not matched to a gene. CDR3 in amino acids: CASSLQAGISYNEQFF. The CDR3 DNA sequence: TGTGCCAGCAGCTTACAAGCGGGGATTTCCTACAATGAGCAGTTCTTC.

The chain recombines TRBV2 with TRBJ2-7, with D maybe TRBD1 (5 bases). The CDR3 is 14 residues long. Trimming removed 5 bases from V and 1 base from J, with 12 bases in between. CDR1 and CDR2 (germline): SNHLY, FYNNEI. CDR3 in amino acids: CASSLRARSYEQYF. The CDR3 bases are TGTGCCAGCAGTCTCAGGGCGCGGTCCTACGAGCAGTACTTC.

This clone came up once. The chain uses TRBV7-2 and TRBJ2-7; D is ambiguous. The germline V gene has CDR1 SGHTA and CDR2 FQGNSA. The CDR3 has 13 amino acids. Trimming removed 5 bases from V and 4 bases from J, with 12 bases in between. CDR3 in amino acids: CASSHRAAYEQYF. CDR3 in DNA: TGTGCCAGCAGCCACCGGGCCGCATACGAGCAGTACTTC.

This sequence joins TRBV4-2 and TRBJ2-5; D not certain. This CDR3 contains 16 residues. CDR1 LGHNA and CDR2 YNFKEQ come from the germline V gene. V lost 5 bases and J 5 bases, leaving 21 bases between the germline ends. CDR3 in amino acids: CASSSRPLDQKETQYF. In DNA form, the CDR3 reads TGTGCCAGCAGCTCCCGACCTTTAGATCAGAAGGAGACCCAGTACTTC.

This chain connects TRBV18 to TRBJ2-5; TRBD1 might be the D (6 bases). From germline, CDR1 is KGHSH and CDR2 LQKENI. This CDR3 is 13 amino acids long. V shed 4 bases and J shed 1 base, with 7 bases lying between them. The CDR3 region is CASSLRGQETQYF. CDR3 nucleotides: TGTGCCAGCTCACTCAGGGGCCAAGAGACCCAGTACTTC.

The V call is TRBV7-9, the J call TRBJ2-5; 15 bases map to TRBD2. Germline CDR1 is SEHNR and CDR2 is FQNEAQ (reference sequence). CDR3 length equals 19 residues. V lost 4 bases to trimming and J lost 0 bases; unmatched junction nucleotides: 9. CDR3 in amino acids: CASSSDTGTSGGYQETQYF. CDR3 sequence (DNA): TGTGCCAGCAGCTCGGACACGGGGACTAGCGGGGGGTACCAAGAGACCCAGTACTTC.

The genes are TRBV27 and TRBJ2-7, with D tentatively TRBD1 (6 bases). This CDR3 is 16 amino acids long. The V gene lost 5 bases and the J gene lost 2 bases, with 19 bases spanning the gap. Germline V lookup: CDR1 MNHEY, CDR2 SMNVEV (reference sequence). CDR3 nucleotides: TGTGCCAGCAGTCCCTTATTAGCGACAGGCCCCTACGAGCAGTACTTC. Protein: CASSPLLATGPYEQYF.

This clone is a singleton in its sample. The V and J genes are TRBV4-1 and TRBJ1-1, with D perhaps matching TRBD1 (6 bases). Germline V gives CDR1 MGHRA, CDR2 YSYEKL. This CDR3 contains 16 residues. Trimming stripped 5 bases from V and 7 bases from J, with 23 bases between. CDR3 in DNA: TGCGCCAGCAGCGTTGACTTGGGGGCCCCCCGGAGTGAAGCTTTCTTT. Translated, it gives CASSVDLGAPRSEAFF.

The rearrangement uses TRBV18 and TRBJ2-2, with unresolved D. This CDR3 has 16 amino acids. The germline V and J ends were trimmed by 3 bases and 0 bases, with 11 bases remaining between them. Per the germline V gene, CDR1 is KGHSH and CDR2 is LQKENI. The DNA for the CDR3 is TGTGCCAGCTCACCCCCAAGGGTCCCGAACACCGGGGAGCTGTTTTTT. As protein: CASSPPRVPNTGELFF. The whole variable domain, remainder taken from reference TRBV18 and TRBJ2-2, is NAGVMQNPRHLVRRRGQEARLRCSPMKGHSHVYWYRQLPEEGLKFMVYLQKENIIDESGMPKERFSAEFPKEGPSILRIQQVVRGDSAAYFCASSPPRVPNTGELFFGEGSRLTVL.

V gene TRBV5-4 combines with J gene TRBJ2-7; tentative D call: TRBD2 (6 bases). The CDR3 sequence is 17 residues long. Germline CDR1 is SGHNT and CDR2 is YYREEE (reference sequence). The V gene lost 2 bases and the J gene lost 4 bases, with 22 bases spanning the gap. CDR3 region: CASSFIPGRGFRYEQYF. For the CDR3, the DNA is TGTGCCAGCAGCTTTATACCCGGGAGAGGCTTTAGATACGAGCAGTACTTC. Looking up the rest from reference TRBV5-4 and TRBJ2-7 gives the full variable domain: ETGVTQSPTHLIKTRGQQVTLRCSSQSGHNTVSWYQQALGQGPQFIFQYYREEENGRGNFPPRFSGLQFPNYSSELNVNALELDDSALYLCASSFIPGRGFRYEQYFGPGTRLTVT.

CDR3: CASSLPSAGMNTEAFF. CDR3 in DNA: TGTGCCAGCAGCCTACCTTCCGCAGGGATGAACACTGAAGCTTTCTTT. The chain is built from TRBV14 and TRBJ1-1; D might be TRBD1 (5 bases). Germline CDR1 reads SGHDN; CDR2 reads FVKESK. Trimming removed 4 bases from V and 0 bases from J, with 15 bases in between. CDR3 size: 16 residues.

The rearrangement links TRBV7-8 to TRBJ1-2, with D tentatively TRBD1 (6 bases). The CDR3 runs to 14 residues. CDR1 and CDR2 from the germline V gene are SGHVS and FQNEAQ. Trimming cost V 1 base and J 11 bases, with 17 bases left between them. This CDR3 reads CASSLGVRGGGYTF. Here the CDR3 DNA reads TGTGCCAGCAGCTTAGGTGTCAGGGGCGGAGGGTACACCTTC.

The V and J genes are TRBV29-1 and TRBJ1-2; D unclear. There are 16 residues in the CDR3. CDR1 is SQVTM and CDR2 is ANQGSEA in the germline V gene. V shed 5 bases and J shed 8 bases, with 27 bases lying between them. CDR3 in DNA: TGCAGCGTTACGGTTGAGGCAACCGCCGGGTATAGGGGCTACACCTTC. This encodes CSVTVEATAGYRGYTF.

CDR3 sequence (DNA): TGTGCCAGCAGCGCCCACGGGAAGCAACCCGCAAAACTGTTTTTT. Its protein product is CASSAHGKQPAKLFF. V usage is TRBV21-1 and J usage is TRBJ1-4. TRBV21-1 is annotated as a pseudogene. CDR3 size: 15 residues.

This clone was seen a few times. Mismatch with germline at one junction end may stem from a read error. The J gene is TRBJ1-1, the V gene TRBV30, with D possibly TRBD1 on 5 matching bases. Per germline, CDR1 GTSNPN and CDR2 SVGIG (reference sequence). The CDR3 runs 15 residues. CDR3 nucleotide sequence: TGTGCCTGGAGTGTACGGCCAGGGTGGAACGCTGAAGCTTTCTTT. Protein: CAWSVRPGWNAEAFF.

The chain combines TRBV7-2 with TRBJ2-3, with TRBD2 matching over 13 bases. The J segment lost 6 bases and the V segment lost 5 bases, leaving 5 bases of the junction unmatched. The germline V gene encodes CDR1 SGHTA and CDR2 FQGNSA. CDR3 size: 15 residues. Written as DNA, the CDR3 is TGTGCCAGCAGCGTAACGGGACTAGCGGGGGATACGCAGTATTTT. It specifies CASSVTGLAGDTQYF.

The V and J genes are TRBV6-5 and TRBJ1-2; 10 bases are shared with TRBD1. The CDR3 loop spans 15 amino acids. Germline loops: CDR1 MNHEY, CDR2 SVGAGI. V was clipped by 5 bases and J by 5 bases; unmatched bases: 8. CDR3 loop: CASSARDRGLYGYTF. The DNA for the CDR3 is TGTGCCAGCAGTGCCCGGGACAGGGGTTTATATGGCTACACCTTC.

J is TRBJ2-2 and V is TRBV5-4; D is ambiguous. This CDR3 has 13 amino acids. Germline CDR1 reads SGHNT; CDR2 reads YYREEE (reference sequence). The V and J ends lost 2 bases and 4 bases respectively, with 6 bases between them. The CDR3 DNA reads TGTGCCAGCAGCTTTTACAGCACCGGGGAGCTGTTTTTT. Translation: CASSFYSTGELFF.

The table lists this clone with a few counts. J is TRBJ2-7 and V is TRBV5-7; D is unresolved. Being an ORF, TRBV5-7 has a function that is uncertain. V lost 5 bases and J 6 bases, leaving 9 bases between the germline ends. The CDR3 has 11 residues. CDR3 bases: TGTGCCAGCAGGGCCCGCGGCGAGCAGTACTTC. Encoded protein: CASRARGEQYF.

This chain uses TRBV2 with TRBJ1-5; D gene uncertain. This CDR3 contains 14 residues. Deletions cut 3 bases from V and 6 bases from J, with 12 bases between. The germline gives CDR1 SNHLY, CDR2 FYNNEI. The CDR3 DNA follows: TGTGCCAGCAGTGATAAGGGAAGGGCTCAGCCCCAGCATTTT. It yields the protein CASSDKGRAQPQHF.

The CDR3 DNA sequence: TGTGCCAGCAGCTCTATGGGAGGGGCCTATGGCTACACCTTC. Encoded protein: CASSSMGGAYGYTF. The chain couples TRBV5-4 to TRBJ1-2, with D perhaps matching TRBD1 (5 bases). This CDR3 is 14 amino acids long. Germline CDR1 and CDR2: SGHNT and YYREEE (reference sequence). The germline V and J ends were trimmed by 3 bases and 4 bases, with 13 bases remaining between them. The entire variable domain, with the rest obtained from reference TRBV5-4 and TRBJ1-2, is as follows: ETGVTQSPTHLIKTRGQQVTLRCSSQSGHNTVSWYQQALGQGPQFIFQYYREEENGRGNFPPRFSGLQFPNYSSELNVNALELDDSALYLCASSSMGGAYGYTFGSGTRLTVV.

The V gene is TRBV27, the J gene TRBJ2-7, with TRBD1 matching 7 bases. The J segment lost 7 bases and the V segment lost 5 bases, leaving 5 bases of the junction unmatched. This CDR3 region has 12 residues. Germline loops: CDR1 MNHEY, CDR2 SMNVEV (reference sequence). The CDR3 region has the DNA TGTGCCAGCAGTAGACAGGGTTGGGAGCAGTACTTC. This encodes CASSRQGWEQYF.

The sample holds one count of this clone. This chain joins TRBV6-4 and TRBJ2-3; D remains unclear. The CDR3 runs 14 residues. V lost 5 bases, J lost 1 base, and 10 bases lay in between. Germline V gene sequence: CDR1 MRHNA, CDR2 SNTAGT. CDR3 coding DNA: TGTGCCAGCAGTAGGGCATTAGGCACAGATACGCAGTATTTT. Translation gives CASSRALGTDTQYF.

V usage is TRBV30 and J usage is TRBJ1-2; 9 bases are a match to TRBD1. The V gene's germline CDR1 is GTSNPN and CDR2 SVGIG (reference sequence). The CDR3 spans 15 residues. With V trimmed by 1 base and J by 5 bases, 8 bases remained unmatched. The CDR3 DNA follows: TGTGCCTGGAGTGAGCCCGGGACAGGGAAATATGGCTACACCTTC. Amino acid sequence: CAWSEPGTGKYGYTF.